Below are 2 T cell receptor beta chains sequenced from a single sample in a study of T cell changes during pregnancy in multiple sclerosis. Method: immunoSEQ multiplex PCR; TCRdb's copy keeps in-frame clones and lacks some. This sample has under 50,000 clones, with 90% found just once. The input for sequencing was CD4+ T cells from peripheral blood mononuclear cells, taken in the first trimester of pregnancy. The receptors originated from a female donor in good health, enrolled as a control in a pregnancy study.

Concerning this clone itself: An end of the junction does not agree with germline; a read error may underlie this. V and J are TRBV7-7 and TRBJ2-2, with 7 bases that match TRBD1. CDR1 is SSHAT, CDR2 FNYEAQ, per germline (reference sequence). This CDR3 is 15 amino acids long. The CDR3: CASSLGLTGSGELFF. The CDR3 bases are TGTGCTAGCAGCTTAGGGCTGACAGGGAGCGGGGAGCTGTTTTTT.

This rearrangement joins TRBV6-5 to TRBJ1-2; D is ambiguous. The CDR3 contains 15 residues. Germline V lookup: CDR1 MNHEY, CDR2 SVGAGI. Trimming left V 0 bases short and J 7 bases short, with 15 bases between. The CDR3 here is CASSYSEVLGSGYTF. The DNA for the CDR3 is TGTGCCAGCAGTTACTCGGAGGTACTAGGCTCTGGCTACACCTTC.